The 16 T cell receptor beta chains reported below all come from one sample, sequenced in a study of T cell clones after liver transplantation. Here immunoSEQ multiplex PCR was the method, and the copy in TCRdb shows in-frame clones only, minus some. The sample lists some 110,000 clones; less than 95% were seen once. This specimen consisted of CD4+ T cells from blood, obtained 12 months after liver transplant. The receptors were sampled from a human patient who received a liver transplant. Some T cells may be transferred from the graft donor.

The rearrangement joins TRBV30 to TRBJ1-1; the D is unclear. The CDR3 length is 13 residues. Germline-derived CDR1 and CDR2 are GTSNPN and SVGIG (reference sequence). The V gene lost 4 bases and the J gene lost 5 bases, with 14 bases spanning the gap. CDR3 in amino acids: CAWKPTGRTEAFF. The DNA of the CDR3 is TGTGCCTGGAAACCTACGGGAAGGACTGAAGCTTTCTTT.

The chain employs TRBV11-3 and TRBJ2-4, with D possibly matching TRBD1 (6 bases). CDR3 length: 14 residues. Trimming pared 5 bases from V and 6 bases from J, leaving 14 bases between. Germline-derived CDR1 and CDR2 are SGHNT and YENEEA. The CDR3 here is CASSQGSGANIQYF. The CDR3 DNA sequence: TGTGCCAGCAGCCAGGGGTCGGGCGCAAACATTCAGTACTTC.

The chain employs TRBV28 and TRBJ1-4; D gene uncertain. V lost 6 bases and J lost 4, with 12 bases in between. CDR1 MDHEN and CDR2 SYDVKM come from the germline V gene. The CDR3 length is 14 residues. In DNA form, the CDR3 reads TGTGCCAGCAGCCGAAGGATTCTTAATGAAAAACTGTTTTTT. It encodes CASSRRILNEKLFF.

The chain combines TRBV19 with TRBJ1-5; 7 bases map to TRBD1. The CDR3 runs 14 residues. V lost 5 bases to trimming and J lost 4 bases; unmatched junction nucleotides: 5. Germline loops: CDR1 LNHDA, CDR2 SQIVND (reference sequence). In DNA form, the CDR3 reads TGTGCCAGTAGTTCTGTGACAGGGAATCAGCCCCAGCATTTT. Translating it yields CASSSVTGNQPQHF.

The V gene is TRBV28, the J gene TRBJ2-5; D unresolved. Germline V gene sequence: CDR1 MDHEN, CDR2 SYDVKM. The CDR3 covers 12 residues. V dropped 1 base and J dropped 3 bases, with 3 bases sitting between them. The CDR3: CASSLLEETQYF. In nucleotides, the CDR3 is TGTGCCAGCAGTTTATTAGAAGAGACCCAGTACTTC.

V is TRBV9 and J is TRBJ2-3; the D gene could be TRBD1 or TRBD2 (5 bases each). Per the germline V gene, CDR1 is SGDLS and CDR2 is YYNGEE. Trimming shortened V by 2 bases and J by 0 bases, and 7 bases separated the two germline ends. This CDR3 has 14 residues. The CDR3 coding sequence is TGTGCCAGCAGCGTGGGGGTCAGCACAGATACGCAGTATTTT. Translated, it gives CASSVGVSTDTQYF.

This rearrangement joins TRBV10-3 to TRBJ2-7; 7 bases align to TRBD2. Germline assignment: CDR1 ENHRY and CDR2 SYGVKD. The CDR3 contains 15 residues. V lost 3 bases to trimming and J lost 0 bases; unmatched junction nucleotides: 5. CDR3 nucleotide sequence: TGTGCCATCAGTGATCGGAGCGGGAACTCCTACGAGCAGTACTTC. It is translated as CAISDRSGNSYEQYF.

The V and J genes are TRBV19 and TRBJ2-1; 13 bases fit TRBD2. The germline V gene has CDR1 LNHDA and CDR2 SQIVND (reference sequence). The V and J ends lost 3 bases and 6 bases, in that order; junction bases with no gene match: 2. CDR3 size: 15 residues. The CDR3, as DNA: TGTGCCAGTAGTATTGGACTAGCGGGAGTCAATGAGCAGTTCTTC. Protein sequence: CASSIGLAGVNEQFF.

This clone was counted a single time. CDR3 coding DNA: TGTGCCAGCAGTGGGGACGGGGCCGGTACAGATACGCAGTATTTT. Translation: CASSGDGAGTDTQYF. V gene TRBV2 combines with J gene TRBJ2-3, with D perhaps TRBD1 or TRBD2 (5 bases each). V dropped 4 bases and J dropped 3 bases, with 14 bases sitting between them. CDR1 is SNHLY and CDR2 is FYNNEI in the germline V gene. The CDR3 totals 15 residues.

The V and J genes are TRBV5-4 and TRBJ2-2; the D gene is possibly TRBD2 (5 bases). The CDR3 extends over 14 amino acids. In germline, CDR1 is SGHNT, CDR2 YYREEE (reference sequence). V lost 4 bases to trimming and J lost 4 bases, with 11 bases between them. CDR3 nucleotides: TGTGCCAGCAGCCGGGAATTTACCACCGGGGAGCTGTTTTTT. As protein: CASSREFTTGELFF.

The chain has TRBV6-5 and TRBJ1-6; 8 bases match TRBD1. Germline V gene lookup returns CDR1 MNHEY and CDR2 SVGAGI. V trimming: 6 bases; J trimming: 11 bases; junction bases outside the gene matches: 6. CDR3 length: 13 amino acids. CDR3 amino acids: CASSGQGGTPLHF. CDR3 coding DNA: TGTGCCAGCAGCGGACAGGGAGGGACACCCCTCCACTTT.

About this clone itself: The identical CDR3 is also encoded by other nucleotide sequences in the sample. The V and J genes are TRBV2 and TRBJ2-5; D uncertain. The V gene lost 4 bases and the J gene lost 2 bases, with 5 bases spanning the gap. This CDR3 has 12 amino acids. Germline V CDR1 and CDR2: SNHLY, FYNNEI. The CDR3 DNA reads as TGTGCCAGCAGTGGTCAGCAAGAGACCCAGTACTTC. Translating gives CASSGQQETQYF.

As to this clone: The sample holds other DNA sequences that translate to the same CDR3. The V and J genes are TRBV7-9 and TRBJ1-5, with 7 bases matching TRBD1. The junction had 3 bases not matched to a gene; V was cut back by 5 bases and J by 2 bases. Germline V gives CDR1 SEHNR, CDR2 FQNEAQ (reference sequence). The CDR3 length is 14 residues. CDR3 region: CASSLTGGNQPQHF. The CDR3 DNA reads TGTGCCAGCAGCCTTACAGGGGGCAATCAGCCCCAGCATTTT.

This chain uses TRBV5-4 with TRBJ2-7; 8 bases map to TRBD1. Trimming took 4 bases from V and 5 from J; bases not matched to a gene: 11. This CDR3 has 15 amino acids. Germline-derived CDR1 and CDR2 are SGHNT and YYREEE (reference sequence). The CDR3: CASSDLGQGIDEQYF. CDR3 coding DNA: TGTGCCAGCAGCGACCTCGGACAGGGAATCGACGAGCAGTACTTC.

This CDR3 is CASRVGRLGGYTF. CDR3 bases: TGTGCCAGCAGGGTTGGACGATTAGGGGGCTACACCTTC. The chain combines TRBV25-1 with TRBJ1-2; no reliable D call. V was trimmed by 6 bases and J by 8 bases, leaving 16 bases between them. This CDR3 comprises 13 residues. The germline V gene has CDR1 MGHDK and CDR2 SYGVNS.

V and J are TRBV30 and TRBJ2-4, with 10 bases matching TRBD2. The junction had 15 bases not matched to a gene; V was cut back by 4 bases and J by 3 bases. In germline, CDR1 is GTSNPN, CDR2 SVGIG (reference sequence). This CDR3 is built from 18 residues. CDR3 in amino acids: CAWNPPRASGRLKNIQYF. CDR3 nucleotides: TGTGCCTGGAACCCCCCTAGGGCTAGCGGGAGACTCAAAAACATTCAGTACTTC.